One sample yielded the 21 T cell receptor beta chains listed below, sequenced in a study of blood T cell repertoires in COVID-19. Data came from immunoSEQ multiplex PCR; TCRdb stores just in-frame clones and leaves some out. Found here are 150,000 or so clones, over 65% of them singletons; the top ten hold around 1.5%. What was sequenced was peripheral blood. These receptors were obtained from an elderly man with acute or convalescent COVID-19.

The gene calls are TRBV19 and TRBJ2-7; the D gene is possibly TRBD1 (6 bases). The CDR3 loop spans 12 amino acids. Germline CDR1 reads LNHDA; CDR2 reads SQIVND (reference sequence). Trimming shortened V by 4 bases and J by 6 bases, and 10 bases separated the two germline ends. The CDR3 DNA reads TGTGCCAGTAGTACCCAGGGGAGCGAGCAGTACGTC. Translated: CASSTQGSEQYV.

A few counts support this clone. This chain connects TRBV7-2 to TRBJ1-1; 7 bases match TRBD1. The V gene end was trimmed by 0 bases and the J gene end by 5 bases; junction bases not matched to a gene: 6. CDR3 size: 15 residues. The V gene's germline CDR1 is SGHTA and CDR2 FQGNSA. CDR3 DNA: TGTGCCAGCAGCTTAGCCTCGACAGGGTGGACTGAAGCTTTCTTT. As protein: CASSLASTGWTEAFF.

The genes are TRBV27 and TRBJ2-7; 12 positions agree with TRBD2. Per the germline V gene, CDR1 is MNHEY and CDR2 is SMNVEV (reference sequence). The CDR3 has 18 amino acids. With 5 bases clipped from V and 6 bases from J, the junction kept 17 bases outside the gene matches. The CDR3 nucleotides read TGTGCCAGCAGTCCCTACCCACACCCTAGCGGGGGGGCCGGCGAGCAGTACTTC. It codes for CASSPYPHPSGGAGEQYF.

This rearrangement joins TRBV5-1 to TRBJ2-5; D remains ambiguous. V was pared by 1 base and J by 5 bases, with 9 bases between. Germline CDR1 SGHRS, CDR2 YFSETQ. This CDR3 region has 13 residues. This chain's CDR3 is CASSLPQAETQYF. CDR3 nucleotides: TGCGCCAGCAGCTTGCCCCAGGCGGAGACCCAGTACTTC.

This clone showed up many times. V gene TRBV7-9 combines with J gene TRBJ2-2; D is perhaps TRBD1 (5 bases). V lost 3 bases, J lost 3 bases, and 5 bases lay in between. The CDR3 spans 13 residues. Germline loops: CDR1 SEHNR, CDR2 FQNEAQ (reference sequence). The CDR3 nucleotides read TGTGCCAGCAGCTTCAGGGACACCGGGGAGCTGTTTTTT. This sequence encodes CASSFRDTGELFF.

The chain couples TRBV6-5 to TRBJ1-2; possible D gene TRBD1, 5 bases. The length of the CDR3 is 14 residues. V dropped 4 bases and J dropped 2 bases, with 11 bases sitting between them. Germline values: CDR1 MNHEY, CDR2 SVGAGI. CDR3 sequence reads: CASSLYGGNYGYTF. DNA for the CDR3: TGTGCCAGCAGTTTATATGGGGGGAACTATGGCTACACCTTC.

V is TRBV6-6 and J is TRBJ2-3; D remains ambiguous. This CDR3 is built from 9 residues. Germline V gives CDR1 MNHNY, CDR2 SVGAGI (reference sequence). The ends were cut back, 8 bases at V and 8 bases at J, with 5 bases in the middle. CDR3 nucleotide sequence: TGTGCCAGCGGCTCTACGCAGTATTTT. Translation gives CASGSTQYF.

CDR3 coding DNA: TGCGCCAGCAGCTTGTCCAGGGTGTTCCACGAGCAGTACGTC. Its translation is CASSLSRVFHEQYV. The rearrangement joins TRBV5-1 to TRBJ2-7; possibly TRBD1 for D (5 bases). Per germline, CDR1 SGHRS and CDR2 YFSETQ. V lost 1 base to trimming and J lost 5 bases, with 13 bases between them. The CDR3 sequence is 14 residues long.

The chain uses TRBV5-1 and TRBJ1-2; weak D call: TRBD1 (5 bases). This CDR3 region has 14 residues. Trimming took off 4 bases at V and 3 bases at J, with 13 bases between the two ends. CDR1 and CDR2 (germline): SGHRS, YFSETQ. CDR3 bases: TGCGCCAGCAGCACGACCCCAGGGCACTATGGCTACACCTTC. It is translated as CASSTTPGHYGYTF.

This chain uses TRBV11-1 with TRBJ2-3; no clear D. In germline, CDR1 is SGHAT, CDR2 FQDESV (reference sequence). The V end was cut by 0 bases, the J end by 4 bases, with 5 bases between. CDR3 length: 13 amino acids. In DNA form, the CDR3 reads TGTGCCAGCAGCTTAGCACTGGCAGATACGCAGTATTTT. Residues: CASSLALADTQYF.

This chain connects TRBV7-2 to TRBJ2-3; TRBD2 might be the D (5 bases). The CDR3 is 14 amino acids. CDR1 and CDR2 from the germline V gene are SGHTA and FQGNSA. The V end lost 10 bases, the J end lost 8 bases, and 22 bases lay between the germline ends. The CDR3 region has the DNA TGTGCCACAGCTTTCGGGGTCGTTCTCGGTACGCAGTATTTT. Amino acids: CATAFGVVLGTQYF.

This rearrangement joins TRBV7-6 to TRBJ2-3, with 9 bases aligning to TRBD2. Trimming cost V 4 bases and J 1 base; bases outside gene matches: 3. This CDR3 spans 15 amino acids. Germline loops: CDR1 SGHVS, CDR2 FNYEAQ. For the CDR3, the DNA is TGTGCCAGCAGCTCCATAGCGGGGGGCACAGATACGCAGTATTTT. This encodes CASSSIAGGTDTQYF. The full variable domain, its missing parts supplied by reference TRBV7-6 and TRBJ2-3, is GAGVSQSPRYKVTKRGQDVALRCDPISGHVSLYWYRQALGQGPEFLTYFNYEAQQDKSGLPNDRFSAERPEGSISTLTIQRTEQRDSAMYRCASSSIAGGTDTQYFGPGTRLTVL.

The chain is built from TRBV19 and TRBJ1-2; possibly TRBD1 for D (6 bases). V was cut by 11 bases and J by 3 bases, with 16 bases left in between. The CDR3 spans 13 residues. CDR1 and CDR2 (germline): LNHDA, SQIVND (reference sequence). The CDR3 loop reads CASGRGAYYGYTF. The CDR3 DNA follows: TGTGCCTCCGGGAGGGGGGCTTACTATGGCTACACCTTC.

The V call is TRBV10-2, the J call TRBJ2-7; 9 positions match TRBD1. Losses at the gene ends were 6 bases for V and 1 base for J; bases not matched to a gene: 10. Germline CDR1 and CDR2: WSHSY and SAAADI. This CDR3 contains 16 residues. The CDR3 nucleotides read TGCGCCAGCAGCCTAGCTGGACAGGGGCTTTCCTACGAGCAGTACGTC. Translated: CASSLAGQGLSYEQYV.

This rearrangement joins TRBV5-1 to TRBJ2-7; D is possibly TRBD1 (7 bases). V was shortened by 2 bases and J by 0 bases, with 12 bases between the two germline ends. The CDR3 extends over 15 amino acids. Germline CDR1 SGHRS, CDR2 YFSETQ. The CDR3 is CASSFQGGNSYEQYF. In DNA form, the CDR3 reads TGCGCCAGCAGCTTCCAGGGGGGAAACTCCTACGAGCAGTACTTC.

The chain couples TRBV7-2 to TRBJ2-5; TRBD2 is a possible D gene (6 bases). Germline CDR1 reads SGHTA; CDR2 reads FQGNSA. The CDR3 consists of 14 residues. The V end was cut by 4 bases, the J end by 5 bases, with 14 bases between. The DNA of the CDR3 is TGTGCCAGCAGCTCGCCGACTAGTGTGGAGACCCAGTACTTC. Translating it yields CASSSPTSVETQYF.

This sequence joins TRBV20-1 and TRBJ2-2, with 9 nucleotides matching TRBD1. The CDR3 contains 14 residues. V gave up 3 bases and J gave up 3 bases; unmatched junction bases: 2. The V gene's germline CDR1 is DFQATT and CDR2 SNEGSKA (reference sequence). The CDR3, as DNA: TGCAGTGCTAGTTGGGACAGGGACACCGGGGAGCTGTTTTTT. Translated: CSASWDRDTGELFF.

The chain combines TRBV6-2 or TRBV6-3 with TRBJ1-1; D unclear. This CDR3 spans 14 amino acids. Trimming pared 2 bases from V and 0 bases from J, leaving 7 bases between. From germline, CDR1 is MNHEY and CDR2 SVGEGT. CDR3 residues: CASSYGELNTEAFF. CDR3 nucleotide sequence: TGTGCCAGCAGTTACGGGGAGTTGAACACTGAAGCTTTCTTT.

The CDR3 DNA follows: TGTGCCAGTAGTATAGCCCAGCCGCGTCCCAGGGCCTACGAGCAGTACGTC. It codes for CASSIAQPRPRAYEQYV. J is TRBJ2-7 and V is TRBV19; D is possibly TRBD1 (5 bases). The CDR3 spans 17 residues. Per the germline V gene, CDR1 is LNHDA and CDR2 is SQIVND (reference sequence). V lost 1 base to trimming and J lost 2 bases, with 18 bases between them.

The V call is TRBV20-1, the J call TRBJ1-1, with 8 bases matching TRBD1. CDR3 length: 15 amino acids. V lost 3 bases to trimming and J lost 0 bases; unmatched junction nucleotides: 6. Germline CDR1 DFQATT, CDR2 SNEGSKA (reference sequence). For the CDR3, the DNA is TGCAGTGCTAGTGATATACAGGGGGTGAACACTGAAGCTTTCTTT. Translated, it gives CSASDIQGVNTEAFF.

The chain joins TRBV11-3 to TRBJ2-2; maybe TRBD1 (6 bases). The germline V and J ends were trimmed by 5 bases and 2 bases, with 15 bases remaining between them. Germline CDR1 and CDR2: SGHNT and YENEEA. The CDR3 totals 16 residues. In DNA form, the CDR3 reads TGTGCCAGCAGCCCGCAGGGGTCTAGAAACACCGGGGAGCTGTTTTTT. It codes for CASSPQGSRNTGELFF.